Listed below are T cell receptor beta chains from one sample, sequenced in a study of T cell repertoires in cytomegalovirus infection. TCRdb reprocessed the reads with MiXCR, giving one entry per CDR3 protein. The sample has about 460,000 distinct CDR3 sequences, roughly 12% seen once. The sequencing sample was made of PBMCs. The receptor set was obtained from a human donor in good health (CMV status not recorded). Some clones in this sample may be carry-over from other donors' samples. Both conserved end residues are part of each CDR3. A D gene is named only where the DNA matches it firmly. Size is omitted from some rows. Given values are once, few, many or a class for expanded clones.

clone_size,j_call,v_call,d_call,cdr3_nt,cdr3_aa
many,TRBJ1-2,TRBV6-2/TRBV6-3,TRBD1,TGTGCCAGCAGTAGGACAGGGGGACTTAACTATGGCTACACCTTC,CASSRTGGLNYGYTF
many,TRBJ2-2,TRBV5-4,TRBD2,TGTGCCAGCAGCCCTTCTAGCGGGGGGACGAACACCGGGGAGCTGTTTTTT,CASSPSSGGTNTGELFF
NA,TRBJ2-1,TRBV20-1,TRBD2,TGCAGTGCTAGGACGGGGGGGCCGTTCTTC,CSARTGGPFF
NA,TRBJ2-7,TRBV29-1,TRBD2,TGCAGCGGCCGGACTAGCGGTTACGAGGAGTACTTC,CSGRTSGYEEYF
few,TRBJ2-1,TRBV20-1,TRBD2,TGCAGTGCCCAACTAGCGGACCGCTACAATGAGCAGTTCTTC,CSAQLADRYNEQFF
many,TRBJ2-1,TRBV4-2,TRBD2,TGTGCCAGCAGTGAGAGCGGGAGTAGCAATGAGCAGTTCTTC,CASSESGSSNEQFF
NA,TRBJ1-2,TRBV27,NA,TGTGCCAGCAGTTTATCCGGTCGGGGCTACACCTTC,CASSLSGRGYTF
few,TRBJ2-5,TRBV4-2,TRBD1,TGTGCCAGCAGCCATTCCCGGGACAGGGGAAAAGAGACCCAGTACTTC,CASSHSRDRGKETQYF
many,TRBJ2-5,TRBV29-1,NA,TGCAGCGTTGAGCAAGGGTGGGGAGAGACCCAGTACTTC,CSVEQGWGETQYF
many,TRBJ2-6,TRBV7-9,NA,TGTGCCAGCAGCGCGACAGGTGGGATCTCTGGGGCCAACGTCCTGACTTTC,CASSATGGISGANVLTF
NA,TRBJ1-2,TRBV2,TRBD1,TGTGCCACGTGGGACAGGCGCTATGGCTACACCTTC,CATWDRRYGYTF
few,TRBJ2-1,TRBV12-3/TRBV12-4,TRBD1,TGTGCCAGCAGTCTGCGGACAGGGAGGAATGAGCAGTTCTTC,CASSLRTGRNEQFF
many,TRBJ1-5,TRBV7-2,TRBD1,TGTGCCAGCAGCTTGTACAGGGGAAATCAGCCCCAGCATTTT,CASSLYRGNQPQHF
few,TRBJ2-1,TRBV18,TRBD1,TGTGCCAGCTCACCGGGACAGGCCGTTGAGCAGTTCTTC,CASSPGQAVEQFF
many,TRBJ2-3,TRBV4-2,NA,TGTGCCAGCACTCGGGGGCGTAGCACAGATACGCAGTATTTT,CASTRGRSTDTQYF
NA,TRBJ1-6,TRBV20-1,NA,TGCAGTGCCAAAAGGACAGCAAATTCACCCCTCCACTTT,CSAKRTANSPLHF
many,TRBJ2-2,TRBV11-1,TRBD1,TGTGCCAGCAGCTCATCCGGACAGGCGAACACCGGGGAGCTGTTTTTT,CASSSSGQANTGELFF
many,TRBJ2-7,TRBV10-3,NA,TGTGCCATCAGTGTCGAGGGGCTCTACGAGCAGTACTTC,CAISVEGLYEQYF
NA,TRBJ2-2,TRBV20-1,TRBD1,TGCAGTGCTAGAGGGCAGGGGGCTACCGGGGAGCTGTTTTTT,CSARGQGATGELFF
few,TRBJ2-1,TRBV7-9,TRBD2,TGTGCCAGCAGGCACTCTGATTTCGCGGGAGGGACCGCCAAAGATGAGCAGTTCTTC,CASRHSDFAGGTAKDEQFF
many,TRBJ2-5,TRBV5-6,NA,TGTGCCAGCAGCTTGGTGGACTCGATCCAAGAGACCCAGTACTTC,CASSLVDSIQETQYF
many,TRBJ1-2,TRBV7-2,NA,TGTGCCAGCAGCTTAGGACAGGTCCTTGGCTACACCTTC,CASSLGQVLGYTF
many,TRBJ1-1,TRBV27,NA,TGTGCCAGCAGTACCCCCGGGGGCACTGAAGCTTTCTTT,CASSTPGGTEAFF
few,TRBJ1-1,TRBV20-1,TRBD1,TGCAGTAGAGATACAGGGGGACGGACTGAAGCTTTCTTT,CSRDTGGRTEAFF
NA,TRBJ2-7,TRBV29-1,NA,TGCAGCGTTGTAACCCTAGAAAAACTCGAGCAGTACTTC,CSVVTLEKLEQYF
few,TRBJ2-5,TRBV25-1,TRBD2,TGTGCCAGCGGCCCGCTAGCGGGAGTGGAACAAGAGACCCAGTACTTC,CASGPLAGVEQETQYF
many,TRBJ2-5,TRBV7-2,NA,TGTGCCAGCAGCTTAGGGGGGGACAGCCAGACCCAGTACTTC,CASSLGGDSQTQYF
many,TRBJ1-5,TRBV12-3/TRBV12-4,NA,TGTGCCAGCAGTTCGTCGGGCGATAGCAATCAGCCCCAGCATTTT,CASSSSGDSNQPQHF
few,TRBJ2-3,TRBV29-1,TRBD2,TGCAGCGTTGAAGAGGCGGGAGTGGCAGATACGCAGTATTTT,CSVEEAGVADTQYF
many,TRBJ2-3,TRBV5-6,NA,TGTGCCAGCAGCTTGGCCGCGGCGACGCAGTATTTT,CASSLAAATQYF
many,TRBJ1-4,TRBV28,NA,TGTGCCAGCAGTTTGGACACAACTAATGAAAAACTGTTTTTT,CASSLDTTNEKLFF
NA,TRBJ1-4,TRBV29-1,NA,TGCAGCGTTAGCAGTTACTCAACTAATGAAAAACTGTTTTTT,CSVSSYSTNEKLFF
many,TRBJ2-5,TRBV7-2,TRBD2,TGTGCCAGCAGCTTTAATGTTGGCGGGAGAGGAGAGACCCAGTACTTC,CASSFNVGGRGETQYF
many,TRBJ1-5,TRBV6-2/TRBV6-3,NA,TGTGCCAGCACCGAAGGGTTTCAGCCCCAGCATTTT,CASTEGFQPQHF
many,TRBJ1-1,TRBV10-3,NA,TGTGCCATCGGGGAGGGGCGGACGAACACTGAAGCTTTCTTT,CAIGEGRTNTEAFF
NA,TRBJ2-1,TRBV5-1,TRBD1,TGCGCCAGCAGCACAAGACAGGGATGGGACAATGAGCAGTTCTTC,CASSTRQGWDNEQFF
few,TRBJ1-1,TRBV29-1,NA,TGCAGCGTTGAAGATCGTACAGTGAACACTGAAGCTTTCTTT,CSVEDRTVNTEAFF